This TCR beta chain comes out of a study of T cell responses to AZD1222 COVID-19 vaccine. Produced via immunoSEQ multiplex PCR; TCRdb's table is partial and in-frame only. This table holds approximately 88,000 clones, 92% found once. V was clipped by 3 bases and J by 7 bases; unmatched bases: 6. CDR1 and CDR2 from the germline V gene are KGHDR and SFDVKD. The CDR3 spans 15 residues. The specimen comprised peripheral blood, sampled on day 0 of AZD1222 vaccination. This receptor was identified in an adult in good health. This chain uses TRBV24-1 with TRBJ1-4; TRBD1 agrees at 8 bases. CDR3 sequence reads: CATSDGQGRGEKLFF. The CDR3, as DNA: TGTGCCACCAGTGATGGACAGGGTCGGGGTGAAAAACTGTTTTTT.